This T cell receptor beta chain is drawn from a study of T cell responses to AZD1222 COVID-19 vaccine. The study's findings and limits: The reported proportion of spike-specific TCRs targeting unmutated variant regions was nearly half. Scientists sampled the repertoires only once the peak T cell response had passed. Spike-spanning, vaccine-associated CD4 TCRs were dominant at 160-218 and 743-854. The sample set comprised mostly white British donors with more females, and clonal diversity was possibly underestimated.

Here immunoSEQ multiplex PCR was the method, and the copy in TCRdb shows in-frame clones only, minus some. This table holds 60,000 to 70,000 clones, roughly 82% found once. V gave up 4 bases and J gave up 4 bases, with 6 bases separating them. Germline V lookup: CDR1 ENHRY, CDR2 SYGVKD. The CDR3 totals 12 residues. To note about this clone: Its specificity is not known.

The input for sequencing was peripheral blood, taken on day 0 of AZD1222 vaccination. This TCR derives from an adult in good health. The V call is TRBV10-3, the J call TRBJ2-3, with no clear D. Here the CDR3 reads CAISVLADTQYF. The CDR3 coding sequence is TGTGCCATCAGTGTGCTAGCAGATACGCAGTATTTT.